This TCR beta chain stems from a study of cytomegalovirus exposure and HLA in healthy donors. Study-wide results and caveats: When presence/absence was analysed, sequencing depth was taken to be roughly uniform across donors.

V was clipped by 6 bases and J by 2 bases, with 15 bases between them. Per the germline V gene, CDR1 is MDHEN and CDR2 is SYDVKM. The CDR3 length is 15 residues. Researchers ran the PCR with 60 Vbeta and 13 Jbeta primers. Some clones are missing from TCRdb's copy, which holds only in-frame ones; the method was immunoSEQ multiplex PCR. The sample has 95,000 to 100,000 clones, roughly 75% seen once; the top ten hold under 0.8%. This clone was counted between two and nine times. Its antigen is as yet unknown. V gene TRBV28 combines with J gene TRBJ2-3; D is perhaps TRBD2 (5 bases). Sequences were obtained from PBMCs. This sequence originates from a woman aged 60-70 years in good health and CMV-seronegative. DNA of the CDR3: TGTGCCAGCAGCCCCGCCGGGCGGGCCACAGATACGCAGTATTTT. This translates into CASSPAGRATDTQYF.